This T cell receptor beta chain derives from a study of cytomegalovirus exposure and HLA in healthy donors. At the level of the study: Some 90 million unique TCRs from HLA-typed donors were held in an early data release.

This CDR3 contains 14 residues. The V segment lost 5 bases and the J segment 2 bases; nucleotides outside the gene matches: 4. From germline, CDR1 is SEHNR and CDR2 FQNEAQ (reference sequence). A multiplex PCR was run with 60 Vbeta primers and 13 Jbeta primers. As processed by the authors: Roughly 11 million of the about 80 million unique TCR beta chains counted in a later analysis were shared. Here immunoSEQ multiplex PCR was the method, and the copy in TCRdb shows in-frame clones only, minus some. That table furnishes V, J and clone size, whereas the DNA furnished D and trimming. The data show roughly 120,000 clones, around 76% seen once. This clone was counted only a few times.

The TCR comes from a man aged 25 to 45 in good health and CMV-seropositive. V usage is TRBV7-9 and J usage is TRBJ2-5, with 8 bases identical to TRBD2. Sample: PBMCs. CDR3 sequence (DNA): TGTGCCAGCAGCGGGGGGACTAGACAAGAGACCCAGTACTTC. Translating gives CASSGGTRQETQYF.